Presented here are 9 T cell receptor beta chains from one specimen sequenced in a study of OX40 agonist ivuxolimab in advanced cancers. Sequencing used immunoSEQ multiplex PCR; TCRdb keeps in-frame clones, though not all of them. This table holds some 62,000 clones, about 90% found once. The material was CD4+ or CD8+ T cells sorted from blood, obtained in a trial of the OX40 agonist ivuxolimab. The receptors come from an adult with an advanced solid tumor such as melanoma, head and neck, liver or kidney cancer.

The chain is built from TRBV1 and TRBJ2-1; no DNA check was done on the table's D call, TRBD2. TRBV1 is a recognized pseudogene. The CDR3 is 15 amino acids. CDR3 protein: CTSSQVAPAYNEQFF. In DNA, the CDR3 is TGCACCAGCAGCCAAGTAGCCCCAGCGTACAATGAGCAGTTCTTC.

This chain joins TRBV13 and TRBJ2-7; TRBD2 matches at 13 bases. Germline loops: CDR1 PRHDT, CDR2 FYEKMQ (reference sequence). The CDR3 covers 16 residues. J lost 3 bases, V lost 3 bases, and 5 bases had no gene match. CDR3 amino acids: CASSFRLAGGLYEQYF. The CDR3 region has the DNA TGTGCCAGCAGCTTCAGACTAGCGGGAGGCCTCTACGAGCAGTACTTC.

The V gene is TRBV5-1, the J gene TRBJ2-2; D is possibly TRBD1 or TRBD2 (5 bases each). V lost 5 bases, J lost 4 bases, and 18 bases lay in between. This CDR3 has 16 residues. In germline, CDR1 is SGHRS, CDR2 YFSETQ. In DNA, the CDR3 is TGCGCCAGCAGGCCCCAAGGGGAGCCGGTCACCGGGGAGCTGTTTTTT. Its translation: CASRPQGEPVTGELFF.

The sample holds a few counts of this clone. This chain uses TRBV5-6 with TRBJ2-3, with 7 bases fitting TRBD1. Germline assignment: CDR1 SGHDT and CDR2 YYEEEE. The CDR3 contains 15 residues. Trimming removed 0 bases from V and 2 bases from J; junction bases left unmatched: 3. CDR3 in amino acids: CASSLEQGNTDTQYF. CDR3 nucleotides: TGTGCCAGCAGCTTGGAACAGGGGAACACAGATACGCAGTATTTT.

The chain has TRBV28 and TRBJ2-7; tentatively, D is TRBD2 (6 bases). CDR3 length: 15 amino acids. Germline V lookup: CDR1 MDHEN, CDR2 SYDVKM. Trimming stripped 6 bases from V and 4 bases from J, with 19 bases between. For the CDR3, the DNA is TGTGCCAGCAGCTCCGCCGGAGGGAGTGGATACGAGCAGTACTTC. Its protein is CASSSAGGSGYEQYF.

This chain links TRBV27 with TRBJ2-3; D call uncertain. Germline lookup yields CDR1 MNHEY and CDR2 SMNVEV (reference sequence). There are 11 residues in the CDR3. The V end lost 8 bases, the J end lost 1 base, and 4 bases lay between the germline ends. The CDR3 DNA reads as TGTGCCAGCGACGGCACAGATACGCAGTATTTT. Protein sequence: CASDGTDTQYF.

The rearrangement joins TRBV9 to TRBJ2-5; the D is unclear. V was clipped by 0 bases and J by 5 bases, with 8 bases between them. CDR1 and CDR2 from the germline V gene are SGDLS and YYNGEE. The CDR3 length is 13 residues. The CDR3 DNA reads TGTGCCAGCAGCGTAGGAATTCGGGAGACCCAGTACTTC. It yields the protein CASSVGIRETQYF.

The V gene is TRBV5-1, the J gene TRBJ2-5; 9 nucleotides match TRBD1. Germline V CDR1 and CDR2: SGHRS, YFSETQ. This CDR3 comprises 12 residues. The CDR3: CASGQGVETQYF. CDR3 nucleotide sequence: TGCGCTTCGGGACAGGGAGTAGAGACCCAGTACTTC.

V and J are TRBV7-2 and TRBJ2-3; a weak D match, TRBD1 (7 bases). V was cut by 5 bases and J by 2 bases, with 17 bases left in between. Germline lookup yields CDR1 SGHTA and CDR2 FQGNSA. The CDR3 covers 16 residues. The CDR3 protein is CASSTGVQRATDTQYF. DNA of the CDR3: TGTGCCAGCAGCACAGGGGTGCAGCGGGCCACAGATACGCAGTATTTT.